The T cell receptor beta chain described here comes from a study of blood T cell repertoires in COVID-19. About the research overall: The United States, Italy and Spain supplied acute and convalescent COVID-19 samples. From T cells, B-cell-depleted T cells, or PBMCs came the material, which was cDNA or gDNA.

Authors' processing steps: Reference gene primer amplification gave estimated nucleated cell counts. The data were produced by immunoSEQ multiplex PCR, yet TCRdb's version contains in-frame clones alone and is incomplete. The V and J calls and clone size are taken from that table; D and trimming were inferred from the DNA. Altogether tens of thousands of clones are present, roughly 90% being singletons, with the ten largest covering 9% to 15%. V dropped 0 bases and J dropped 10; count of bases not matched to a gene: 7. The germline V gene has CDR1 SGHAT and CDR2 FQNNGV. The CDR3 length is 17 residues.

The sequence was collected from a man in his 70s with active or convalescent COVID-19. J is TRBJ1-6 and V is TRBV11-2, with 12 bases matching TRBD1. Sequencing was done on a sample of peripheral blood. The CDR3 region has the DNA TGTGCCAGCAGCTTAGAGGGGGGACAGGGGGCCGGCTCACCCCTCCACTTT. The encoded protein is CASSLEGGQGAGSPLHF.